These 19 T cell receptor beta chains were all obtained from the same sample, sequenced in a study of T cell responses to AZD1222 COVID-19 vaccine. Repertoires were generated with immunoSEQ multiplex PCR, while TCRdb's copy carries only in-frame clones and drops some. Of 67,000 or so clones in the sample, around 84% were seen once. Sequenced material: peripheral blood, taken on day 0 of AZD1222 vaccination. These receptors all come from an adult in good health.

The chain carries TRBV6-5 and TRBJ2-3, with 7 bases lining up with TRBD2. The CDR3 has 14 amino acids. CDR1 MNHEY and CDR2 SVGAGI come from the germline V gene. V dropped 4 bases and J dropped 2; count of bases not matched to a gene: 3. The CDR3 nucleotides are TGTGCCAGCAGTTTCAGCGGGGCCACAGATACGCAGTATTTT. Translating it yields CASSFSGATDTQYF.

The chain is built from TRBV7-9 and TRBJ2-3; 7 bases agree with TRBD1. Germline V gives CDR1 SEHNR, CDR2 FQNEAQ (reference sequence). V was clipped by 11 bases and J by 6 bases; unmatched bases: 5. The CDR3 extends over 11 amino acids. CDR3 sequence (DNA): TGTGCCGGGGCACAGGGGGATACGCAGTATTTT. Its protein is CAGAQGDTQYF.

The chain is built from TRBV28 and TRBJ1-2; TRBD1 aligns across 9 bases. V dropped 6 bases and J dropped 0; count of bases not matched to a gene: 5. Germline-derived CDR1 and CDR2 are MDHEN and SYDVKM. The CDR3 sequence is 15 residues long. CDR3 sequence: CASREQGASNYGYTF. DNA for the CDR3: TGTGCCAGCAGGGAACAGGGGGCATCTAACTATGGCTACACCTTC.

The gene calls are TRBV3-1 (or the pseudogene TRBV3-2) and TRBJ2-5; 9 positions agree with TRBD2. Germline loops: CDR1 LGHDT, CDR2 YNNKEL (reference sequence). There are 15 residues in the CDR3. Germline trimming cut 4 bases from V and 5 bases from J; bases unmatched to any gene: 8. CDR3 sequence (DNA): TGTGCCAGCAGCCTTCTGACTAGCGGTCGGGAGACCCAGTACTTC. It codes for CASSLLTSGRETQYF.

This clone was seen once. The chain uses TRBV28 and TRBJ1-5; D unclear. Germline lookup yields CDR1 MDHEN and CDR2 SYDVKM. V was clipped by 7 bases and J by 2 bases, with 15 bases between them. CDR3 size: 15 residues. The CDR3 region has the DNA TGTGCCAGCACCGGCGGAGGGCCTGGCAATCAGCCCCAGCATTTT. Translated, it gives CASTGGGPGNQPQHF. The full variable domain, in which reference TRBV28 and TRBJ1-5 provide the parts outside the CDR3, is DVKVTQSSRYLVKRTGEKVFLECVQDMDHENMFWYRQDPGLGLRLIYFSYDVKMKEKGDIPEGYSVSREKKERFSLILESASTNQTSMYLCASTGGGPGNQPQHFGDGTRLSIL.

The chain combines TRBV7-2 with TRBJ1-1; perhaps TRBD1 as D (5 bases). Germline CDR1 is SGHTA and CDR2 is FQGNSA. The CDR3 runs 15 residues. With 0 bases removed from V and 2 bases from J, the gap between germline ends came to 10 bases. CDR3 region: CASSLAGRLNTEAFF. CDR3 DNA: TGTGCCAGCAGCTTAGCGGGACGGCTTAACACTGAAGCTTTCTTT.

The genes are TRBV5-1 and TRBJ1-3; D not resolved. There are 16 residues in the CDR3. V shed 4 bases and J shed 0 bases, with 14 bases lying between them. Germline loops: CDR1 SGHRS, CDR2 YFSETQ. The CDR3 loop reads CASSMYTRDSGNTIYF. The CDR3, as DNA: TGCGCCAGCAGCATGTATACCCGGGACTCTGGAAACACCATATATTTT.

The chain carries TRBV4-1 and TRBJ2-2; D may correspond to TRBD1 or TRBD2 (6 bases each). There are 17 residues in the CDR3. From germline, CDR1 is MGHRA and CDR2 YSYEKL. Trimming shortened V by 0 bases and J by 4 bases, and 15 bases separated the two germline ends. The CDR3 DNA sequence: TGCGCCAGCAGCCAAGAGATGAGGGGGGCCTTCACCGGGGAGCTGTTTTTT. This translates into CASSQEMRGAFTGELFF.

This chain links TRBV28 with TRBJ1-2; D is perhaps TRBD1 (6 bases). V was trimmed by 5 bases and J by 3 bases, leaving 13 bases between them. Germline-derived CDR1 and CDR2 are MDHEN and SYDVKM. This CDR3 region has 14 residues. The CDR3 DNA is TGTGCCAGCAGTCCCCCCGGGACATACTATGGCTACACCTTC. Translation gives CASSPPGTYYGYTF.

The chain links TRBV5-1 to TRBJ2-5; D gene unclear. V lost 6 bases and J lost 3, with 3 bases in between. Germline V gene data show CDR1 as SGHRS and CDR2 as YFSETQ. The CDR3 runs 10 residues. DNA of the CDR3: TGCGCCAGCAAGGAAGAGACCCAGTACTTC. Protein: CASKEETQYF.

The chain combines TRBV28 with TRBJ1-1; no clear D gene. CDR3 length: 14 residues. The V and J ends lost 6 bases and 10 bases respectively, with 21 bases between them. Germline V gene data show CDR1 as MDHEN and CDR2 as SYDVKM. The CDR3 loop is CASSPRGYGLRAFF. The CDR3 coding sequence is TGTGCCAGCAGCCCTAGAGGATACGGGCTGCGAGCTTTCTTT.

J is TRBJ2-7 and V is TRBV6-6, with TRBD1 as a possible D gene (6 bases). The ends were cut back, 6 bases at V and 2 bases at J, with 17 bases in the middle. Looked up from germline, CDR1 is MNHNY and CDR2 is SVGAGI (reference sequence). The CDR3 spans 15 residues. The CDR3 DNA follows: TGTGCCAGCAGCCGACCGAAGGGGGAAACCTACGAGCAGTACTTC. Translation: CASSRPKGETYEQYF.

J is TRBJ1-1 and V is TRBV10-3, with D hard to call. V was trimmed by 0 bases and J by 5 bases, leaving 4 bases between them. CDR1 is ENHRY and CDR2 is SYGVKD in the germline V gene. CDR3 size: 12 residues. The CDR3 bases are TGTGCCATCAGTGAGTCATCTACTGAAGCTTTCTTT. This gives the protein CAISESSTEAFF.

This rearrangement joins TRBV18 to TRBJ1-2; unclear D gene. The ends were cut back, 8 bases at V and 4 bases at J, with 17 bases in the middle. Germline V gene lookup returns CDR1 KGHSH and CDR2 LQKENI. The CDR3 is made up of 14 amino acids. The CDR3 DNA is TGTGCCAGCGCCCGGGCCCAAGACGGCTATGGCTACACCTTC. This translates into CASARAQDGYGYTF.

This sequence joins TRBV7-3 and TRBJ1-6; 7 nucleotides line up with TRBD1. Germline loops: CDR1 SGHTA, CDR2 FQGTGA. The length of the CDR3 is 14 residues. The V segment lost 5 bases and the J segment 7 bases; nucleotides outside the gene matches: 5. The DNA for the CDR3 is TGTGCCAGCAGCCCGCCGGGACAGAATTCACCCCTCCACTTT. This gives the protein CASSPPGQNSPLHF.

This rearrangement joins TRBV7-2 to TRBJ1-3; TRBD1 aligns across 8 bases. Unmatched junction bases numbered 5, after V lost 5 bases and J lost 2 bases. The V gene's germline CDR1 is SGHTA and CDR2 FQGNSA. The CDR3 length is 15 residues. The CDR3 protein is CASSLTGEAGNTIYF. CDR3 coding DNA: TGTGCCAGCAGCCTGACAGGGGAAGCTGGAAACACCATATATTTT.

This chain uses TRBV6-5 with TRBJ1-2; possibly TRBD1 for D (5 bases). The CDR3 contains 15 residues. The ends were cut back, 0 bases at V and 6 bases at J, with 14 bases in the middle. Germline-derived CDR1 and CDR2 are MNHEY and SVGAGI. Here the CDR3 DNA reads TGTGCCAGCAGTTACTCGACCCAGGGTATCCATGGCTACACCTTC. Translating it yields CASSYSTQGIHGYTF.

The chain combines TRBV30 with TRBJ1-3; D is uncertain. V was shortened by 3 bases and J by 0 bases, with 6 bases between the two germline ends. Germline V gene lookup returns CDR1 GTSNPN and CDR2 SVGIG (reference sequence). This CDR3 region has 13 residues. CDR3 in DNA: TGTGCCTGGAGCCCCTACTCTGGAAACACCATATATTTT. Translated, it gives CAWSPYSGNTIYF. Drawing the rest from reference TRBV30 and TRBJ1-3, the complete variable domain is SQTIHQWPATLVQPVGSPLSLECTVEGTSNPNLYWYRQAAGRGLQLLFYSVGIGQISSEVPQNLSASRPQDRQFILSSKKLLLSDSGFYLCAWSPYSGNTIYFGEGSWLTVV.

The rearrangement joins TRBV6-5 to TRBJ2-3; 7 bases are a match to TRBD2. J was trimmed by 5 bases and V by 0 bases; bases with no gene match: 8. Per germline, CDR1 MNHEY and CDR2 SVGAGI. The CDR3 covers 16 residues. CDR3 sequence: CASSYSSGAEGDTQYF. DNA for the CDR3: TGTGCCAGCAGTTACTCGAGCGGGGCCGAGGGAGATACGCAGTATTTT.